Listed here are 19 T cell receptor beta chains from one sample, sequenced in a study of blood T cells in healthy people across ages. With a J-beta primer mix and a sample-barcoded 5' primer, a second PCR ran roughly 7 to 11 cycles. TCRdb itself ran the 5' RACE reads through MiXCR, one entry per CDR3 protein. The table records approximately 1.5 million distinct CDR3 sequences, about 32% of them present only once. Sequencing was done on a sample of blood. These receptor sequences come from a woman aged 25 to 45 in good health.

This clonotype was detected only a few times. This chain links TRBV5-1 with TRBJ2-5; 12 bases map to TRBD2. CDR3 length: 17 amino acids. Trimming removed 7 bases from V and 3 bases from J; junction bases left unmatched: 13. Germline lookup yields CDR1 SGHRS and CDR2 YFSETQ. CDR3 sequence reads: CASSMGLAGLGEETQYF. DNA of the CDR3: TGCGCCAGCTCGATGGGACTAGCGGGTCTAGGGGAAGAGACCCAGTACTTC.

The CDR3 region has the DNA TGTGCCAGCAGTTTATCAAGCGTGAGCTCCTACGAGCAGTACTTC. Translated: CASSLSSVSSYEQYF. The V gene is TRBV12-3 or TRBV12-4, the J gene TRBJ2-7, with unresolved D. This CDR3 has 15 amino acids. With 2 bases removed from V and 0 bases from J, the gap between germline ends came to 11 bases.

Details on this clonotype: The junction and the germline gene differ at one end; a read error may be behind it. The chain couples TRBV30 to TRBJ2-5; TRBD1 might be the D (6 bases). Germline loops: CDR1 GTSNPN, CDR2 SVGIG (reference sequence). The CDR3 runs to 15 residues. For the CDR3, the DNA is TGTGCCTGGGTCTCCCAGGGGCAATACCAAGAGGCCCAGTACTTC. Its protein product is CAWVSQGQYQEAQYF.

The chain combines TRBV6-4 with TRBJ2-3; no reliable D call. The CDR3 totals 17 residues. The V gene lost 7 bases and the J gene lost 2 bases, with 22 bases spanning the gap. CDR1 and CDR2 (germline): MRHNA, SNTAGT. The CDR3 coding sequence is TGTGCCAGCACTAAAGCAAGGACCAACTATGACACAGATACGCAGTATTTT. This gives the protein CASTKARTNYDTDTQYF.

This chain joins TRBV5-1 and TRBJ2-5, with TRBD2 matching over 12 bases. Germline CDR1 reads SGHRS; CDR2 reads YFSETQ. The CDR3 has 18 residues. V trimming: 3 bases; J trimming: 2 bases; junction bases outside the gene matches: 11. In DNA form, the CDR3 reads TGCGCCAGCAGCTACCCCTACCGGACTAGCGGGACACAAGAGACCCAGTACTTC. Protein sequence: CASSYPYRTSGTQETQYF.

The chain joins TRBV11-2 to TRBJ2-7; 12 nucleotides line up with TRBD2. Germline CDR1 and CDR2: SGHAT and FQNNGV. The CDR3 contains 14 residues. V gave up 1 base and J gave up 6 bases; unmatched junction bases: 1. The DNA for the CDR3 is TGTGCCAGCAGCTTAGCTAGCGGGAGGGGCGAGCAGTACTTC. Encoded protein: CASSLASGRGEQYF.

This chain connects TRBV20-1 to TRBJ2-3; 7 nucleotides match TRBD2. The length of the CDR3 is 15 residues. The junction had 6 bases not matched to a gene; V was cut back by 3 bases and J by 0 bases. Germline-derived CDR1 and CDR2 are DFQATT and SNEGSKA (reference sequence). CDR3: CSASSGLTSTDTQYF. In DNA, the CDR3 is TGCAGTGCTAGCTCGGGACTAACTAGCACAGATACGCAGTATTTT.

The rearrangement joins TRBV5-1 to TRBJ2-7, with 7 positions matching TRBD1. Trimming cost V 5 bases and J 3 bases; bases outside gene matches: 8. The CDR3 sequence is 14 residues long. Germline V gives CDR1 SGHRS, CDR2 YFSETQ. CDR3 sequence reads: CASSSGQVGYEQYF. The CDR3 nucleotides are TGCGCCAGCAGTTCTGGACAGGTGGGCTACGAGCAGTACTTC.

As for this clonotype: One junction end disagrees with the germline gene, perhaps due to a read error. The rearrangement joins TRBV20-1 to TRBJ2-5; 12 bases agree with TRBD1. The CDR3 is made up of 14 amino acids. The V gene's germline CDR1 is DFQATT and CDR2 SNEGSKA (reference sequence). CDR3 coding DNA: TGCAGTGCCTGGGACAGGGGGCGGTTAGAGGCCCAGTACTTC. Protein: CSAWDRGRLEAQYF.

The CDR3 DNA is TGTGCCAGCACGGCCAGAGCGAACACCGGGGAGCTGTTTTTT. This encodes CASTARANTGELFF. The V call is TRBV9, the J call TRBJ2-2; D call uncertain. CDR3 size: 14 residues. The germline gives CDR1 SGDLS, CDR2 YYNGEE. The V and J ends lost 6 bases and 0 bases respectively, with 9 bases between them.

The CDR3 region is CASRGLAAVREQYF. CDR3 bases: TGTGCGAGCCGAGGACTAGCGGCCGTTAGAGAGCAGTACTTC. The chain recombines TRBV27 with TRBJ2-7; 10 nucleotides align to TRBD2. CDR3 size: 14 residues. Germline loops: CDR1 MNHEY, CDR2 SMNVEV (reference sequence).

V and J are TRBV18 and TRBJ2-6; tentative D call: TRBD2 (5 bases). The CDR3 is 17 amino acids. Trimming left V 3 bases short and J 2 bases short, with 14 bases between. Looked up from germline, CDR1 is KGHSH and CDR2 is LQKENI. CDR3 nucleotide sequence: TGTGCCAGCTCACCTGGTCTGAGGGTTACTGGGGCCAACGTCCTGACTTTC. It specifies CASSPGLRVTGANVLTF. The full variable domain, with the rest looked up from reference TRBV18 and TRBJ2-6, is NAGVMQNPRHLVRRRGQEARLRCSPMKGHSHVYWYRQLPEEGLKFMVYLQKENIIDESGMPKERFSAEFPKEGPSILRIQQVVRGDSAAYFCASSPGLRVTGANVLTFGAGSRLTVL.

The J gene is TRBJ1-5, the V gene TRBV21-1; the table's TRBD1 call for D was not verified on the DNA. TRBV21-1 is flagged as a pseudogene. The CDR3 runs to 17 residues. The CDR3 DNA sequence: TGTGCCAGCCAGCATGATTGTTCAGGGGTTTTCAATCAGCCCCAGCATTTT. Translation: CASQHDCSGVFNQPQHF.

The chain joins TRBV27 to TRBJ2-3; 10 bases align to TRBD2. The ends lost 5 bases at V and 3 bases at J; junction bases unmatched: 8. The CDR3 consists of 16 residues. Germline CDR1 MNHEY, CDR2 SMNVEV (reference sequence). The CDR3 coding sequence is TGTGCCAGCAGTCCACTACCGGGACTAGCGACAGATACGCAGTATTTT. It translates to CASSPLPGLATDTQYF.

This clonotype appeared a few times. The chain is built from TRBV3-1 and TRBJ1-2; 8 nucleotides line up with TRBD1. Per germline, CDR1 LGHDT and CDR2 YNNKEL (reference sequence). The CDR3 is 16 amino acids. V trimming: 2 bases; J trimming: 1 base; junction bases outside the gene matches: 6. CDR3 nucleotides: TGTGCCAGCAGCCAAACATCGGGACAGGTTAACTATGGCTACACCTTC. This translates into CASSQTSGQVNYGYTF.

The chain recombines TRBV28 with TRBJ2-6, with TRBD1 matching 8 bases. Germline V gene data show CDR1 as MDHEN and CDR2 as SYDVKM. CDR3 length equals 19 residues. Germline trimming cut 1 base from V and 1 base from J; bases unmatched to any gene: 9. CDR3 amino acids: CASSLLAGGPVSGANVLTF. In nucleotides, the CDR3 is TGTGCCAGCAGTTTATTAGCAGGGGGCCCTGTATCTGGGGCCAACGTCCTGACTTTC.

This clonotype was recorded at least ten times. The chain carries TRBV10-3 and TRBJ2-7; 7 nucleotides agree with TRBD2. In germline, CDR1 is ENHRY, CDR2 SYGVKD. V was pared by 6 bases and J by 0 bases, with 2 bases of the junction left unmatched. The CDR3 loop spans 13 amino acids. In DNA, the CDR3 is TGTGCCATCAGGGGCGGGAGCTCCTACGAGCAGTACTTC. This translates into CAIRGGSSYEQYF.

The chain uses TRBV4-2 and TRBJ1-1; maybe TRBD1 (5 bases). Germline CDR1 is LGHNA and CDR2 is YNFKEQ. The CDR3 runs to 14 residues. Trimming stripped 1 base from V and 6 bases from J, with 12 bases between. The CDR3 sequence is CASSQAGTGAEAFF. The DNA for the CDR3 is TGTGCCAGCAGCCAAGCGGGGACCGGCGCTGAAGCTTTCTTT.

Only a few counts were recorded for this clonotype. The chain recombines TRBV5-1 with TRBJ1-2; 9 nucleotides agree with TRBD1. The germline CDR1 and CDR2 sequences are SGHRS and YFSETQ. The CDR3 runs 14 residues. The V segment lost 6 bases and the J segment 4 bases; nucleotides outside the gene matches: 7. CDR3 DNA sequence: TGCGCCAGCACCGAAACAGGGGGCGGCTATGGCTACACCTTC. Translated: CASTETGGGYGYTF.